The clone carrying this T cell receptor (beta chain) came up a few times. The sample originates from a study of beta chain features in type 1 diabetes. Study background: Patients were similar to healthy donors in age and gender (as well as in cell yields).

The isolated RNA, all of it, was reverse transcribed, so expressed TCRB transcripts were what got sequenced. Clones were sequenced by immunoSEQ multiplex PCR, and TCRdb holds only the in-frame ones, with some missing. Of about 220,000 clones in the sample, about a tenth are singletons; the top ten hold roughly 1.3%. The sequenced material came from central memory CD4+ T cells from blood. The clonotype was recovered from a man younger than 30 in good health.

Here the CDR3 DNA reads TGCGCCAGCAGCCAGGACAGGGGTCCGGGGGAGCTGTTTTTT. Protein product: CASSQDRGPGELFF. The V and J genes are TRBV4-3 and TRBJ2-2; the match to TRBD1 covers 9 bases. V gave up 3 bases and J gave up 8 bases; unmatched junction bases: 4. The CDR3 length is 14 residues. Germline lookup yields CDR1 LGHNA and CDR2 YSLEER.